Sequencing of this T cell receptor (beta chain) was carried out in a study of shared clonotypes between healthy human individuals. CDR1 and CDR2 (germline): MGHRA, YSYEKL. The CDR3 is 15 residues long. J gave up 1 base and V 0 bases, and 2 bases lay outside the gene matches. The repertoire was sequenced with immunoSEQ multiplex PCR; TCRdb's copy has only in-frame clones and lacks some. The data hold some 2,400,000 clones, with 90% to 96% observed a single time. The chain carries TRBV4-1 and TRBJ2-5; 7 bases align to TRBD2. Sequencing used naive CD4+ T cells sorted from blood. Subset denoted: CD45RA+ positively selected. This receptor was obtained from a man younger than 35 in good health. The CDR3 here is CASSQEPSGQETQYF. CDR3 sequence (DNA): TGCGCCAGCAGCCAAGAACCTAGCGGCCAAGAGACCCAGTACTTC.